The rows below give T cell receptor beta chains drawn from one sample of a study of cytomegalovirus exposure and HLA in healthy donors. Sequenced by immunoSEQ multiplex PCR; TCRdb stores in-frame clones only, minus some. The table records roughly 190,000 clones, 65% to 90% of them present only once. Sequences were obtained from PBMCs. These receptors originate from a middle-aged man in good health and CMV-seropositive. Both conserved end residues are part of each CDR3.

TRBV23-1	NA	CASRHRTVCYEQYF
TRBV6-4	TRBJ2-5	CASSDGVATETQYF
TRBV6-1	TRBJ2-6	CASRPRLSGANVLTF
TRBV7-2	TRBJ2-1	CASSLDFTYNEQFF
TRBV7-2	TRBJ1-1	CASSPQAGNTEAFF
TRBV30	TRBJ1-3	CAWSPPGTAGNTIYF
TRBV28	TRBJ1-5	CASSWGGNQPQHF
TRBV9	TRBJ2-1	CASSSEGGLLNEQFF
TRBV6-1	TRBJ1-5	CASSEALRGKGDQPQHF
TRBV5-4	TRBJ2-7	CASSPGGGPQSHEQYF
TRBV2	TRBJ1-1	CASSGTREAFF
TRBV30	TRBJ1-1	CAWRGDSENTEAFF
TRBV28	TRBJ2-6	CASSPGQGLTSGANVLTF
TRBV28	TRBJ1-2	CASSPPANQGTANYGYTF
TRBV7-2	TRBJ2-6	CASSLAGTSGANVLTF
TRBV30	TRBJ2-1	CAWSRRGGNEQFF
TRBV30	TRBJ1-3	CAWSVGLSGNTIYF
TRBV7-3	TRBJ2-1	CASSPSGADSYNEQFF
TRBV30	TRBJ1-2	CACTPDGSYGYTF
TRBV7-9	TRBJ1-2	CASSLGPGHGYTF
TRBV6-5	NA	CASRLGQGTYYEQYF
TRBV5-4	TRBJ2-2	CASSLTDNTGELFF
TRBV6-5	TRBJ2-1	CASSYSRDHRYNEQFF
TRBV27	TRBJ1-5	CASSSDRGPNQPQHF
TRBV29-1	TRBJ2-5	CSVDHRVETQYF
TRBV5-6	TRBJ2-5	CASSFRTGWETQYF
TRBV7-9	TRBJ1-5	CSSSLDGTGGNQPQHF
TRBV7-9	TRBJ2-5	CASSLSGETQYF
TRBV19	TRBJ1-2	CASSIQLNYGYTF
TRBV27	TRBJ2-7	CASSGDRISYEQYF
TRBV13	TRBJ2-6	CASSSQPAGLGANVLTF
TRBV19	TRBJ1-2	CASSIVGQGSYGYTF
TRBV11-2	TRBJ2-4	CASSSKLIRPSIQYF
TRBV25-1	TRBJ2-3	CASSATGTGLSDTQYF
TRBV6-1	TRBJ2-3	CASSPGTSGTDTQYF
TRBV6-1	NA	CASSGSYEQYF
TRBV19	TRBJ2-7	CASSGRYEQYF
TRBV15	TRBJ2-5	CATSSAGGAIQYF
TRBV5-8	TRBJ1-2	CASSLRGPANYGYTF
TRBV5-4	TRBJ1-2	CASSPGPGEDYGYTF
TRBV19	TRBJ1-5	CASSIESGNQPQHF
TRBV7-2	TRBJ2-1	CASSPPAGGNEQFF
TRBV27	TRBJ2-3	CACWRGGTDTQYF
TRBV5-1	TRBJ2-1	CASAEAGGSYNEQFF
TRBV10-2	TRBJ1-5	CASSESGTGRNQPQHF
TRBV30	TRBJ2-5	CAWSGGVGLETQYF
TRBV28	TRBJ2-3	CAIPGNGSTDTQYF
TRBV29-1	TRBJ2-3	CSAGQGGTDTQYF
TRBV5-1	TRBJ2-2	CASYRQVKGGELFF